This T cell receptor (beta chain) originates from a study of T cell responses to AZD1222 COVID-19 vaccine. Notes on the study in general: At study baseline, merely more than 5 AZD1222 recipients were seropositive. White British people made up most donors, females outnumbered males, and clonal diversity was possibly underestimated. Repertoires were collected only later (after the peak T cell response had occurred). Reportedly, nearly half of unique spike TCRs recognized epitopes outside B.1.351/B.1.1.7 mutations.

Germline values: CDR1 SNHLY, CDR2 FYNNEI. This CDR3 has 15 residues. The junction had 11 bases not matched to a gene; V was cut back by 6 bases and J by 5 bases. Turning to this clone: Its antigen is as yet unknown.

Sequenced by immunoSEQ multiplex PCR; TCRdb stores in-frame clones only, minus some. The data contain roughly 96,000 clones, roughly 88% of them singletons. The genes are TRBV2 and TRBJ1-2, with 8 bases lining up with TRBD1. The input for sequencing was peripheral blood, taken 28 days after the second AZD1222 dose. This receptor was identified in an adult who received the AZD1222 COVID-19 vaccine. This chain's CDR3 is CASREDRVEGYGYTF. The CDR3 DNA reads as TGTGCCAGCAGGGAGGACAGGGTGGAAGGATATGGCTACACCTTC.